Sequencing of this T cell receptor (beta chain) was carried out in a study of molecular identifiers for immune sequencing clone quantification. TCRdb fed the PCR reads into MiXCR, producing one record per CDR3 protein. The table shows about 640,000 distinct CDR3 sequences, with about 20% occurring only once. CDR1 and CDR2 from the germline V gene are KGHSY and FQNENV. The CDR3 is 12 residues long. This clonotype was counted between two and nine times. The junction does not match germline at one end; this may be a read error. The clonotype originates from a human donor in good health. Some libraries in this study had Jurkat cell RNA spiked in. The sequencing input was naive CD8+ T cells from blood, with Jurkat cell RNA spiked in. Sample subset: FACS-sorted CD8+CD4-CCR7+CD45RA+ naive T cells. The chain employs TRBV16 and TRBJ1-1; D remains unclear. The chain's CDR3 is CASSQLGTGAFF. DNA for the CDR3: TGTGCCAGCAGCCAATTGGGAACTGGAGCTTTCTTT.